The next 17 T cell receptor beta chains were all read from a single sample in a study of human T cells and chemical hapten exposure. The sample's time point: patch test 2, 6 weeks after DPC sensitization. Treatment reported: therapeutic diphenylcyclopropenone sensitization with weekly scalp DPC. TCRdb fed the RACE reads into MiXCR, producing one record per CDR3 protein. The sample yields 84,000 or so distinct CDR3 sequences, about 9.4% seen once. Sequencing was performed on whole blood, taken in connection with sensitization to the hapten diphenylcyclopropenone (DPC). The receptors stem from a woman between 25 and 40 years old with alopecia areata. Some clones in this sample may be carry-over from other donors' samples.

CDR3 DNA sequence: TGTGCCAGCAGCGTAGGGAGGGACAGGGGCACAGATACGCAGTATTTT. Residues: CASSVGRDRGTDTQYF. The chain joins TRBV9 to TRBJ2-3; 9 nucleotides align to TRBD1. The CDR3 has 16 residues. Germline V lookup: CDR1 SGDLS, CDR2 YYNGEE. The V segment lost 0 bases and the J segment 1 base; nucleotides outside the gene matches: 3.

This clonotype was picked up many times. J is TRBJ1-1 and V is TRBV4-3, with a possible D match to TRBD1 (6 bases). V was shortened by 3 bases and J by 5 bases, with 10 bases between the two germline ends. This CDR3 region has 13 residues. CDR1 LGHNA and CDR2 YSLEER come from the germline V gene. The CDR3 coding sequence is TGCGCCAGCAGCCATGAAACAGGGACTGAAGCTTTCTTT. Its translation is CASSHETGTEAFF.

This clonotype has at least ten counts. The chain combines TRBV28 with TRBJ1-2; 9 bases map to TRBD1. The junction had 7 bases not matched to a gene; V was cut back by 2 bases and J by 6 bases. The CDR3 has 15 residues. Germline loops: CDR1 MDHEN, CDR2 SYDVKM. As DNA, the CDR3 is TGTGCCAGCAGTTTACTGACAGGGGGATCGGATGGCTACACCTTC. The encoded protein is CASSLLTGGSDGYTF.

The table lists this clonotype with many counts. The chain couples TRBV20-1 to TRBJ2-2; D is unclear. Trimming removed 7 bases at V and 4 bases at J, with 13 bases between. This CDR3 region has 13 residues. Germline V gene lookup returns CDR1 DFQATT and CDR2 SNEGSKA (reference sequence). In DNA form, the CDR3 reads TGCAGTGTTCAGTCCCACCTCACCGGGGAGCTGTTTTTT. Translation gives CSVQSHLTGELFF.

Ten or more counts support this clonotype. The chain combines TRBV20-1 with TRBJ2-4; 12 bases are a match to TRBD2. Germline-derived CDR1 and CDR2 are DFQATT and SNEGSKA (reference sequence). After removal of 6 bases from V and 2 bases from J, the junction contained 5 bases not matched to a gene. The CDR3 totals 15 residues. The CDR3: CSARLAGGSKNIQYF. CDR3 in DNA: TGCAGTGCCCGCCTAGCGGGAGGGTCCAAAAACATTCAGTACTTC.

This rearrangement joins TRBV7-3 to TRBJ2-5, with 9 bases matching TRBD1. CDR1 SGHTA and CDR2 FQGTGA come from the germline V gene. Trimming took 3 bases from V and 5 from J; bases not matched to a gene: 7. The CDR3 has 15 residues. CDR3 loop: CASSFTGTGSETQYF. The DNA of the CDR3 is TGTGCCAGCAGCTTTACCGGGACAGGGTCGGAGACCCAGTACTTC.

This clonotype was seen repeatedly, ten times or more. This chain uses TRBV7-9 with TRBJ1-6; no firm D call. V dropped 7 bases and J dropped 0 bases, with 10 bases sitting between them. In germline, CDR1 is SEHNR, CDR2 FQNEAQ (reference sequence). The CDR3 has 15 residues. CDR3 sequence reads: CASTHTSSYNSPLHF. The CDR3 DNA sequence: TGTGCCAGCACCCACACAAGCTCCTATAATTCACCCCTCCACTTT.

The DNA for the CDR3 is TGCGCCAGCACAGGGTTCACTGAAGCTTTCTTT. Translated: CASTGFTEAFF. The genes are TRBV10-2 and TRBJ1-1; TRBD1 is a possible D gene (5 bases). CDR1 and CDR2 (germline): WSHSY, SAAADI. Trimming removed 7 bases at V and 4 bases at J, with 7 bases between. The CDR3 is 11 residues long.

This clonotype was seen many times. The chain has TRBV12-3 or TRBV12-4 and TRBJ2-3; TRBD1 or TRBD2 may be the D gene (6 bases each). This CDR3 is 16 amino acids long. Deletions cut 5 bases from V and 8 bases from J, with 23 bases between. The CDR3 DNA reads as TGTGCCAGCAGTCCTCGGGACTCCGTTTTGGGGGCTACGCAGTATTTT. Its translation: CASSPRDSVLGATQYF.

This clonotype was picked up many times. This chain uses TRBV29-1 with TRBJ1-1, with D unclear. The CDR3 extends over 12 amino acids. CDR1 is SQVTM and CDR2 is ANQGSEA in the germline V gene. Between the trimmed V and J ends, which lost 3 bases and 7 bases, there was a span of 12 bases. CDR3 region: CSVDSADIEAFF. The CDR3 DNA sequence: TGCAGCGTTGATTCTGCCGACATTGAAGCTTTCTTT.

This chain uses TRBV7-6 with TRBJ2-2; 8 bases line up with TRBD2. With V trimmed by 4 bases and J by 0 bases, 10 bases remained unmatched. The CDR3 totals 18 residues. Germline V gene data show CDR1 as SGHVS and CDR2 as FNYEAQ. CDR3 residues: CASSSKRLALTNTGELFF. CDR3 sequence (DNA): TGTGCCAGCAGCTCCAAACGACTAGCGCTGACGAACACCGGGGAGCTGTTTTTT.

The sample holds many counts of this clonotype. V gene TRBV4-1 combines with J gene TRBJ2-5; D may be TRBD2 (5 bases). V dropped 4 bases and J dropped 5 bases, with 20 bases sitting between them. Germline lookup yields CDR1 MGHRA and CDR2 YSYEKL. The CDR3 consists of 16 residues. In DNA form, the CDR3 reads TGCGCCAGCAGCCTCGCCGGGCCCGCGGGCACGGAGACCCAGTACTTC. Protein: CASSLAGPAGTETQYF.

This chain connects TRBV4-3 to TRBJ1-5; 8 positions agree with TRBD1. The CDR3 totals 14 residues. Germline trimming cut 3 bases from V and 6 bases from J; bases unmatched to any gene: 4. Germline CDR1 LGHNA, CDR2 YSLEER. The DNA for the CDR3 is TGCGCCAGCAGCCATGGACAGGGCGGTCAGCCCCAGCATTTT. Its protein product is CASSHGQGGQPQHF.

This clonotype is deemed medium-sized. This sequence joins TRBV20-1 and TRBJ1-3, with D unresolved. The CDR3 consists of 17 residues. From germline, CDR1 is DFQATT and CDR2 SNEGSKA (reference sequence). V lost 1 base, J lost 0 bases, and 16 bases lay in between. The CDR3 DNA sequence: TGCAGTGCTAGAGTACACGGGCGGGCGAGCTCTGGAAACACCATATATTTT. Protein: CSARVHGRASSGNTIYF.

This clonotype has ten or more counts. J is TRBJ2-1 and V is TRBV7-8; D call uncertain. Germline V gene lookup returns CDR1 SGHVS and CDR2 FQNEAQ. The CDR3 sequence is 14 residues long. The V end lost 1 base, the J end lost 7 bases, and 11 bases lay between the germline ends. The CDR3 loop is CASSLGVLGNEQFF. CDR3 nucleotides: TGTGCCAGCAGCTTAGGGGTCCTGGGGAATGAGCAGTTCTTC.

V and J are TRBV28 and TRBJ1-1, with D possibly matching TRBD1 (5 bases). The CDR3 has 14 residues. V dropped 2 bases and J dropped 4 bases, with 11 bases sitting between them. Per the germline V gene, CDR1 is MDHEN and CDR2 is SYDVKM. This chain's CDR3 is CASSLEGLSTEAFF. In nucleotides, the CDR3 is TGTGCCAGCAGTTTAGAGGGACTTAGCACTGAAGCTTTCTTT.

This clonotype came up many times. This chain uses TRBV5-4 with TRBJ2-5; D remains ambiguous. The ends were cut back, 4 bases at V and 0 bases at J, with 16 bases in the middle. Germline V lookup: CDR1 SGHNT, CDR2 YYREEE (reference sequence). The CDR3 spans 16 residues. In DNA, the CDR3 is TGTGCCAGCAGCGTGCCCCGAGGAGACAACCAAGAGACCCAGTACTTC. Its translation: CASSVPRGDNQETQYF.